Shown below are 30 T cell receptor beta chains from a single sample sequenced in a study of PD-1 blockade in classical Hodgkin lymphoma. Time point given: newly diagnosed, previously untreated cHL patient sample. The CD4+ T cells used were purified from thawed PBMCs through magnetic negative selection. Some clones are missing from TCRdb's copy, which holds only in-frame ones; the method was immunoSEQ multiplex PCR. The data hold about 20,000 clones, with under 85% observed a single time. Sequencing was carried out using CD4+ T cells from blood. These receptors all come from a human donor with classical Hodgkin lymphoma.

This chain links TRBV7-2 with TRBJ1-3; 7 positions match TRBD1. The V and J ends lost 9 bases and 4 bases, in that order; junction bases with no gene match: 6. The CDR3 loop spans 13 amino acids. Per the germline V gene, CDR1 is SGHTA and CDR2 is FQGNSA. In DNA form, the CDR3 reads TGTGCCAGTAGGGACAGTTCCGGAAACACCATATATTTT. Amino acids: CASRDSSGNTIYF.

The chain couples TRBV28 to TRBJ1-4, with TRBD1 identical over 9 bases. The V and J ends lost 3 bases and 5 bases, in that order; junction bases with no gene match: 4. Germline V gene data show CDR1 as MDHEN and CDR2 as SYDVKM. The CDR3 contains 15 residues. The CDR3 DNA reads as TGTGCCAGCAGTTTGTCCGGACAGGGGAATGAAAAACTGTTTTTT. Translating it yields CASSLSGQGNEKLFF.

CDR3 protein: CASSYRGRKFF. In nucleotides, the CDR3 is TGTGCCAGCAGTTACCGGGGCAGGAAGTTCTTC. The chain is built from TRBV6-5 and TRBJ2-1; D is tentatively TRBD1 or TRBD2 (5 bases each). With 2 bases removed from V and 14 bases from J, the gap between germline ends came to 10 bases. The length of the CDR3 is 11 residues. Germline-derived CDR1 and CDR2 are MNHEY and SVGAGI.

V is TRBV4-2 and J is TRBJ1-4; D not certain. The V gene's germline CDR1 is LGHNA and CDR2 YNFKEQ. The CDR3 spans 14 residues. Trimming took 4 bases from V and 5 from J, leaving 11 bases between them. DNA for the CDR3: TGTGCCAGCAGCCCCCTGGTTGTAAATGAAAAACTGTTTTTT. It is translated as CASSPLVVNEKLFF.

The chain combines TRBV6-1 with TRBJ2-2, with unresolved D. Germline-derived CDR1 and CDR2 are MNHNS and SASEGT. This CDR3 spans 14 amino acids. V lost 0 bases to trimming and J lost 3 bases, with 5 bases between them. Here the CDR3 DNA reads TGTGCCAGCAGTGAAGCATCCTACACCGGGGAGCTGTTTTTT. It codes for CASSEASYTGELFF.

The chain is built from TRBV28 and TRBJ2-5, with D possibly TRBD1 on 6 matching bases. The V gene's germline CDR1 is MDHEN and CDR2 SYDVKM. V was clipped by 8 bases and J by 2 bases, with 9 bases between them. This CDR3 spans 12 amino acids. CDR3 nucleotide sequence: TGTGCCAGCGGCAGGGGTCAAGAGACCCAGTACTTC. Translation gives CASGRGQETQYF.

The chain combines TRBV19 with TRBJ2-7; D gene ambiguous. The CDR3 is made up of 13 amino acids. Looked up from germline, CDR1 is LNHDA and CDR2 is SQIVND (reference sequence). The V gene lost 1 base and the J gene lost 2 bases, with 6 bases spanning the gap. As DNA, the CDR3 is TGTGCCAGTAGTATAGCCCCAGCCTACGAGCAGTACTTC. It translates to CASSIAPAYEQYF.

This chain joins TRBV25-1 and TRBJ2-3, with a tentative D call TRBD1 (6 bases). The germline CDR1 and CDR2 sequences are MGHDK and SYGVNS. This CDR3 contains 15 residues. V lost 3 bases and J lost 7, with 17 bases in between. As DNA, the CDR3 is TGTGCCAGCAGTGAGTGGGACACCTCTACGTATACGCAGTATTTT. It translates to CASSEWDTSTYTQYF.

The CDR3 spells CASSPLGSFNTEAFF. The CDR3 DNA is TGTGCCAGCAGCCCCCTAGGGTCCTTTAACACTGAAGCTTTCTTT. V is TRBV28 and J is TRBJ1-1; no reliable D call. In germline, CDR1 is MDHEN, CDR2 SYDVKM. The CDR3 totals 15 residues. Trimming shortened V by 6 bases and J by 2 bases, and 16 bases separated the two germline ends.

This chain connects TRBV11-2 to TRBJ2-2; D gene ambiguous. The CDR3 spans 12 residues. Germline loops: CDR1 SGHAT, CDR2 FQNNGV. The ends were cut back, 5 bases at V and 7 bases at J, with 8 bases in the middle. The CDR3: CASSPGVGELFF. As DNA, the CDR3 is TGTGCCAGCAGCCCAGGAGTCGGGGAGCTGTTTTTT. The full variable domain, in which reference TRBV11-2 and TRBJ2-2 provide the parts outside the CDR3, is EAGVAQSPRYKIIEKRQSVAFWCNPISGHATLYWYQQILGQGPKLLIQFQNNGVVDDSQLPKDRFSAERLKGVDSTLKIQPAKLEDSAVYLCASSPGVGELFFGEGSRLTVL.

This chain joins TRBV5-1 and TRBJ1-2; unclear D gene. Germline loops: CDR1 SGHRS, CDR2 YFSETQ. CDR3 length: 14 amino acids. With 4 bases removed from V and 4 bases from J, the gap between germline ends came to 14 bases. CDR3: CASSVDTVGYGYTF. The CDR3 region has the DNA TGCGCCAGCAGCGTAGATACGGTCGGCTATGGCTACACCTTC.

This clone was observed a handful of times. V gene TRBV6-6 combines with J gene TRBJ2-2; 8 nucleotides align to TRBD1. CDR3 size: 16 residues. The germline CDR1 and CDR2 sequences are MNHNY and SVGAGI (reference sequence). With V trimmed by 11 bases and J by 1 base, 12 bases remained unmatched. CDR3 in amino acids: CACLAGGAGNTGELFF. CDR3 sequence (DNA): TGTGCCTGCCTCGCAGGGGGCGCAGGGAACACCGGGGAGCTGTTTTTT.

This clone ranks as medium-sized (0.01 to 0.1%). J is TRBJ1-1 and V is TRBV7-9; 8 bases line up with TRBD1. The V gene's germline CDR1 is SEHNR and CDR2 FQNEAQ (reference sequence). With V trimmed by 5 bases and J by 6 bases, 14 bases remained unmatched. This CDR3 region has 16 residues. This CDR3 is CASSLDGQGVFAEAFF. In DNA form, the CDR3 reads TGTGCCAGCAGCCTTGACGGACAGGGCGTCTTCGCTGAAGCTTTCTTT.

The V gene is TRBV28, the J gene TRBJ2-7, with TRBD1 identical over 9 bases. Per the germline V gene, CDR1 is MDHEN and CDR2 is SYDVKM. The CDR3 length is 15 residues. V lost 0 bases to trimming and J lost 5 bases; unmatched junction nucleotides: 5. CDR3 coding DNA: TGTGCCAGCAGTTTATGGGGGACAGGGACCCACGAGCAGTACTTC. Translation gives CASSLWGTGTHEQYF.

The chain joins TRBV5-6 to TRBJ1-2; TRBD1 agrees at 9 bases. Germline CDR1 and CDR2: SGHDT and YYEEEE. The J segment lost 2 bases and the V segment lost 4 bases, leaving 9 bases of the junction unmatched. The CDR3 is made up of 16 amino acids. In DNA form, the CDR3 reads TGTGCCAGCAGCACTCAAGGACAGGGGTACAACTATGGCTACACCTTC. Encoded protein: CASSTQGQGYNYGYTF.

The chain combines TRBV29-1 with TRBJ1-4, with 7 bases fitting TRBD1. The CDR3 is made up of 13 amino acids. CDR1 is SQVTM, CDR2 ANQGSEA, per germline. J was trimmed by 8 bases and V by 0 bases; bases with no gene match: 3. The CDR3 spells CSVEERGGEKLFF. Written as DNA, the CDR3 is TGCAGCGTTGAAGAAAGAGGGGGCGAAAAACTGTTTTTT.

Details on this clone: A junction end diverges from the germline sequence, so it may reflect a read error. The chain recombines TRBV2 with TRBJ2-5, with 10 positions matching TRBD2. Germline CDR1 is SNHLY and CDR2 is FYNNEI. This CDR3 has 14 residues. Here the CDR3 DNA reads TGTGCCAGCAGTGAGCCTAGCGGGAGACGCCCTCCCGACTTC. Its translation is CASSEPSGRRPPDF.

This chain uses TRBV19 with TRBJ2-3; D is unresolved. CDR3 size: 14 residues. Per the germline V gene, CDR1 is LNHDA and CDR2 is SQIVND (reference sequence). V lost 4 bases, J lost 2 bases, and 10 bases lay in between. This chain's CDR3 is CASSRIFHTDTQYF. The CDR3 region has the DNA TGTGCCAGTAGTAGGATCTTTCACACAGATACGCAGTATTTT. The full variable domain, its missing parts supplied by reference TRBV19 and TRBJ2-3, is DGGITQSPKYLFRKEGQNVTLSCEQNLNHDAMYWYRQDPGQGLRLIYYSQIVNDFQKGDIAEGYSVSREKKESFPLTVTSAQKNPTAFYLCASSRIFHTDTQYFGPGTRLTVL.

The chain employs TRBV28 and TRBJ1-1, with D unclear. The CDR3 covers 12 residues. Trimming stripped 3 bases from V and 5 bases from J, with 7 bases between. The V gene's germline CDR1 is MDHEN and CDR2 SYDVKM. CDR3 residues: CASSFVATEAFF. The CDR3 DNA sequence: TGTGCCAGCAGTTTTGTGGCAACTGAAGCTTTCTTT.

The chain employs TRBV5-6 and TRBJ2-5; D may be TRBD1 or TRBD2 (5 bases each). The DNA end is more similar to TRBJ2-7, so the J call may be wrong. This CDR3 spans 16 amino acids. The germline V gene has CDR1 SGHDT and CDR2 YYEEEE. This chain's CDR3 is CASSRYGAEPSYEQYF. CDR3 sequence (DNA): TGTGCCAGCAGCCGATACGGGGCAGAACCATCCTACGAGCAGTACTTC.

The chain recombines TRBV11-2 with TRBJ1-5; 7 positions match TRBD1. Germline lookup yields CDR1 SGHAT and CDR2 FQNNGV. With V trimmed by 1 base and J by 4 bases, 4 bases remained unmatched. This CDR3 is 15 amino acids long. In DNA form, the CDR3 reads TGTGCCAGCAGCTTAGGCGACAGGGAAAATCAGCCCCAGCATTTT. Protein sequence: CASSLGDRENQPQHF.

The genes are TRBV5-1 and TRBJ1-2; D possibly corresponds to TRBD1 (6 bases). CDR1 and CDR2 (germline): SGHRS, YFSETQ. The CDR3 is 14 residues long. Trimming removed 2 bases at V and 9 bases at J, with 17 bases between. CDR3 sequence reads: CASSLGGAVDRYTF. CDR3 bases: TGCGCCAGCAGCTTAGGGGGGGCTGTCGATCGCTACACCTTC.

This chain connects TRBV19 to TRBJ1-2; D uncertain. Germline CDR1 reads LNHDA; CDR2 reads SQIVND (reference sequence). The CDR3 runs to 13 residues. The germline V and J ends were trimmed by 7 bases and 4 bases, with 13 bases remaining between them. CDR3 nucleotide sequence: TGTGCCAGTACCTTTCTAGGTCTCTATGGCTACACCTTC. It specifies CASTFLGLYGYTF.

This clone showed up just once. This chain links TRBV19 with TRBJ1-4; 8 bases align to TRBD1. Unmatched junction bases numbered 19, after V lost 10 bases and J lost 15 bases. This CDR3 is built from 14 residues. Germline V gives CDR1 LNHDA, CDR2 SQIVND (reference sequence). CDR3 in DNA: TGTGCCACGAAAGCCGGGACAGGAGGGGGGAAGGTGTTTTTT. This gives the protein CATKAGTGGGKVFF. Based on the CDR3 plus reference TRBV19 and TRBJ1-4, the full variable domain is DGGITQSPKYLFRKEGQNVTLSCEQNLNHDAMYWYRQDPGQGLRLIYYSQIVNDFQKGDIAEGYSVSREKKESFPLTVTSAQKNPTAFYLCATKAGTGGGKVFFGSGTQLSVL.

This chain connects TRBV27 to TRBJ2-7; 13 bases align to TRBD2. The junction had 8 bases not matched to a gene; V was cut back by 2 bases and J by 1 base. Germline lookup yields CDR1 MNHEY and CDR2 SMNVEV (reference sequence). This CDR3 comprises 18 residues. CDR3 coding DNA: TGTGCCAGCAGTTTACGGGGGACTAGCGGGACTTGGTCCTACGAGCAGTACTTC. This translates into CASSLRGTSGTWSYEQYF.

This clone was observed a handful of times. The rearrangement links TRBV21-1 to TRBJ2-2; the table's D call, TRBD1, was not checked against the DNA. TRBV21-1 is tagged as a pseudogene. This CDR3 has 15 amino acids. The CDR3 DNA sequence: TGTGCCAGCAGCAAACAGGGGGCGAACACCGGGGAGCTGTTTTTT. As protein: CASSKQGANTGELFF.

This sequence joins TRBV28 and TRBJ2-2; possible D gene TRBD2, 6 bases. The CDR3 has 13 amino acids. V was cut by 6 bases and J by 6 bases, with 11 bases left in between. Germline assignment: CDR1 MDHEN and CDR2 SYDVKM. CDR3 DNA: TGTGCCAGCAGGAGACTAGGATCCGGGGAGCTGTTTTTT. Translating gives CASRRLGSGELFF.

The V and J genes are TRBV14 and TRBJ2-1; D is ambiguous. V was cut by 1 base and J by 13 bases, with 11 bases left in between. The CDR3 is 12 residues long. Germline-derived CDR1 and CDR2 are SGHDN and FVKESK. The CDR3 coding sequence is TGTGCCAGCAGCCAAGGAGTACCGAAACAGTTCTTC. Translated: CASSQGVPKQFF.

V gene TRBV11-3 combines with J gene TRBJ2-2; 9 nucleotides agree with TRBD1. The CDR3 is made up of 15 amino acids. CDR1 is SGHNT, CDR2 YENEEA, per germline. The junction had 4 bases not matched to a gene; V was cut back by 0 bases and J by 8 bases. DNA for the CDR3: TGTGCCAGCAGCTTAGACGGGACAGGGTCGGGGGAGCTGTTTTTT. It is translated as CASSLDGTGSGELFF.

The chain couples TRBV9 to TRBJ1-5; unclear D gene. The germline V gene encodes CDR1 SGDLS and CDR2 YYNGEE. V was clipped by 3 bases and J by 2 bases, with 18 bases between them. This CDR3 has 17 residues. The CDR3 nucleotides are TGTGCCAGCAGCGCCGGGTCAGAGGGCTGGGGCAATCAGCCCCAGCATTTT. It specifies CASSAGSEGWGNQPQHF.